This T cell receptor (beta chain) came from a study of CD8+ T cells in alopecia areata listed by TCRdb under 2018. With regard to the full study: The treated patients took part in an open-label pilot trial in which moderate-to-severe alopecia areata was treated with oral tofacitinib at 5 to 10 mg twice daily. Scalp clonality was compared across normal scalp (n=4), patchy alopecia areata scalp (n=8), and alopecia totalis/universalis scalp (n=8). Patients on tofacitinib were biopsied at baseline and after 4 and 24 weeks of treatment, and several of the patients also had a later scalp biopsy. In both human patients and the C3H/HeJ mouse model, the study applied high-throughput TCRbeta sequencing to look at T cell clonal expansion in alopecia areata. For the treated patients, the SALT score, which quantifies what percentage of scalp surface area is affected, served as the measure of disease severity. Patients received tofacitinib for 6 to 18 months and were then followed off drug for 6 months to check for delayed response and recurrence. RNA came from the PAXgene miRNA kit for fixed scalp, the miRNeasy kit for PBMCs, and the RNeasy kit for mouse skin. immunoSEQ multiplex PCR using 35 Vbeta forward primers and 13 Jbeta reverse primers was used to amplify TCRbeta CDR3 regions. Human TCRbeta sequencing covered scalp tissue and sorted CD4+ and CD8+ peripheral blood T cells from patchy and totalis/universalis alopecia areata patients and healthy controls. Study-wide findings and limitations: Tofacitinib significantly decreased scalp clonality and the number of expanded CD8+ clones among the top 100 scalp clones. Because the treated cohort was small and included a single nonresponder, larger studies are needed to assess links between baseline CD8+ expansion and response. Scalp TCR repertoire analysis is complicated because resident alphabeta T cells in normal human skin are also sequenced, whereas mouse skin is dominated by gammadelta T cells. During tofacitinib treatment, many expanded lesional clones stuck around in both scalp and blood, and this persistence may partly explain why relapse happens after treatment is stopped. Shared TCR sequences between patients were less evident than in mice, which may be partly attributable to HLA diversity in the patient population. Higher clonality and more expanded CD8+ clones were observed in lesional scalp than in normal scalp, particularly in alopecia totalis/universalis, a finding suggestive of antigenic drive.

This clone occurred once. Its antigen is not yet known. No much larger clonotype is one base removed from it; base qualities were not supplied. Libraries were built with the immunoSEQ multiplex PCR assay. RNA was extracted from all samples and reverse transcribed into cDNA as template for TCR sequencing. SuperScript III was used to make first-strand cDNA, primed with a 2:1 mix of oligo-dT and random hexamers. A synthetic immune receptor repertoire was used to gauge amplification bias, and whatever bias remained was removed computationally. The published analysis was carried out like this. Raw reads were preprocessed for error removal, and CDR3 was defined according to IMGT conventions as running from the conserved cysteine to phenylalanine. Clonality was computed by normalizing Shannon entropy by log2 of the number of productive unique TCRs and subtracting the result from 1. CD4 or CD8 identity of scalp clones was inferred by cross-referencing scalp TCRbeta sequences with sorted blood CD4 and CD8 repertoires. This immuneACCESS table, as held by TCRdb, lists in-frame sequences with V and J called but not all clones. Of the missing ones, under half trace to an unresolved V gene in checked studies; the others have no known cause. That table furnishes V, J and clone size, whereas the DNA furnished D and trimming. For this sample there are around 290,000 clones; roughly 60% appear just once. Clones ranked in the top ten supply under 2% of the sample.

This sample's time point label indicates: 20 to 30 weeks on oral tofacitinib. The treatment or condition label corresponds to: oral pan-JAK inhibitor, 5-10 mg twice daily. From alopecia areata patients, peripheral blood was collected along with lesional scalp punch biopsies. PBMCs were isolated by density centrifugation and stained for CD3, CD4 and CD8, and CD4+ and CD8+ T cells were sorted on a FACSAria. This specimen was CD4+ T cells sorted from blood, taken at week 24, from a patient treated with tofacitinib. The receptor comes from a human donor with alopecia areata.

The sequenced DNA is TGTGCCAGCAGCCAAGACCGGGGTGGGAATTCACCCCTCCACTTT. Its protein is CASSQDRGGNSPLHF. Rearrangement joined TRBV14 to TRBJ1-6, with the D gene uncertain. The germline V gene specifies SGHDN as CDR1 and FVKESK as CDR2. Trimming takes 0 bases from V and 7 bases from J, and the germline ends sit 10 bases apart. Including the terminal cysteine and phenylalanine, the CDR3 comprises 15 residues. Just CDR3 DNA is preserved here, 45 bases in frame from base 1.